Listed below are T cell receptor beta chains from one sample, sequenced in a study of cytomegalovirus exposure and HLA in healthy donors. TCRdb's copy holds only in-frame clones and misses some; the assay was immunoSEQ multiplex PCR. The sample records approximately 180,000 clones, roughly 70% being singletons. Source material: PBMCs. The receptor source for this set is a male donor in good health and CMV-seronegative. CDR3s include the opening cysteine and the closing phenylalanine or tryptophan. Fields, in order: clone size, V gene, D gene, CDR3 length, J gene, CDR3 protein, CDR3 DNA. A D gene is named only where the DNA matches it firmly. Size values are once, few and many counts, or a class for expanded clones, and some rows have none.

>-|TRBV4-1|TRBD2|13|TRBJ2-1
CASSQVSREGQFF
TGCGCCAGCAGCCAAGTTTCACGGGAGGGGCAGTTCTTC
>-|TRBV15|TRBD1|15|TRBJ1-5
CATSRITGGGQPQHF
TGTGCCACCAGCAGAATAACAGGGGGAGGTCAGCCCCAGCATTTT
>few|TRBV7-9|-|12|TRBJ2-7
CASSFRINEQYF
TGTGCCAGCAGTTTCAGGATCAACGAGCAGTACTTC
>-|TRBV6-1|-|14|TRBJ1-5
CASNREGGNQPQHF
TGTGCCAGCAACCGGGAGGGGGGAAATCAGCCCCAGCATTTT
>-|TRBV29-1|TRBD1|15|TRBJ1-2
CSVAPGQGTRYGYTF
TGCAGCGTGGCACCGGGACAGGGGACTAGATATGGCTACACCTTC
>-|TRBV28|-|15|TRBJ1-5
CASSSNRRASQPQHF
TGTGCCAGCAGTTCTAATCGCAGGGCGTCTCAGCCCCAGCATTTT
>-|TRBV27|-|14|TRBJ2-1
CASSLRAGGNEQFF
TGTGCCAGCAGTTTAAGAGCAGGAGGAAATGAGCAGTTCTTC
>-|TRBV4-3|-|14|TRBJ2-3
CASSLKIGEDTQYF
TGCGCCAGCAGCCTTAAAATCGGAGAGGATACGCAGTATTTT
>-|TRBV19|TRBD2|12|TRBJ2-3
CAVGGLGNTQYF
TGTGCCGTGGGGGGGTTGGGTAATACGCAGTATTTT
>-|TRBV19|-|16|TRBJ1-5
CASSISADRGSQPQHF
TGTGCCAGTAGTATCTCCGCGGACCGAGGGAGTCAGCCCCAGCATTTT
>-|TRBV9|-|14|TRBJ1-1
CASNVVGALTEAFF
TGTGCCAGCAACGTAGTGGGGGCGCTCACTGAAGCTTTCTTT
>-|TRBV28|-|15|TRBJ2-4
CASSPPSLAKNIQYF
TGTGCCAGCAGTCCCCCAAGCCTAGCCAAAAACATTCAGTACTTC
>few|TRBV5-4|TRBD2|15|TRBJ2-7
CASSSKRGESYEQYF
TGTGCCAGCAGCTCCAAGCGGGGGGAATCCTACGAGCAGTACTTC
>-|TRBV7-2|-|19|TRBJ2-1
CASSLPARVAVSSYNEQFF
TGTGCCAGCAGCTTACCGGCCAGGGTTGCGGTCAGCTCCTACAATGAGCAGTTCTTC
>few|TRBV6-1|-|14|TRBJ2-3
CASSGTGRLDTQYF
TGTGCCAGCAGCGGTACAGGGCGGTTAGATACGCAGTATTTT
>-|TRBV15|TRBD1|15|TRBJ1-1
CATSSTGGLDTEAFF
TGTGCCACCAGCAGTACAGGGGGCTTGGACACTGAAGCTTTCTTT
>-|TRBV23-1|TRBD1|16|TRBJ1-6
CASSPKRDRMASPLHF
TGCGCCAGCAGCCCCAAGAGGGACAGGATGGCTTCACCCCTCCACTTT
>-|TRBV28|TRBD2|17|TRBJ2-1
CASSLIGTSGQHNEQFF
TGTGCCAGCAGTTTAATCGGGACTAGCGGACAGCACAATGAGCAGTTCTTC
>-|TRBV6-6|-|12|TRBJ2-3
CASRTGLGTQYF
TGTGCCAGCAGGACAGGACTAGGTACGCAGTATTTT
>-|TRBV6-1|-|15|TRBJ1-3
CASSAILRGGNTIYF
TGTGCCAGCAGTGCCATACTTAGGGGCGGAAACACCATATATTTT
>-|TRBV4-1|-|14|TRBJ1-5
CASSQDEYNQPQHF
TGCGCCAGCAGCCAAGATGAGTACAATCAGCCCCAGCATTTT
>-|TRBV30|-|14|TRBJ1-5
CAWRIGGSNQPQHF
TGTGCCTGGAGGATAGGGGGTAGCAATCAGCCCCAGCATTTT
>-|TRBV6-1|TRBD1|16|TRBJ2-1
CASSGGQGSSYNEQFF
TGTGCCAGCAGTGGGGGACAGGGAAGCTCCTACAATGAGCAGTTCTTC
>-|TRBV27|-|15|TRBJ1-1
CVSLQGTLGNTEAFF
TGTGTCTCGCTTCAGGGAACATTGGGGAACACTGAAGCTTTCTTT
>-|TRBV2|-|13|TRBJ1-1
CASRFSQNTEAFF
TGTGCCAGCAGATTTTCCCAGAACACTGAAGCTTTCTTT
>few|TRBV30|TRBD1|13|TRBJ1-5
CAWDRGRNQPQHF
TGTGCCTGGGACAGGGGGCGAAATCAGCCCCAGCATTTT
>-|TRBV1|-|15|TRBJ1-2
CTSSQGGCFNRGYTF
TGCACCAGCAGCCAAGGAGGGTGCTTCAATCGGGGCTACACCTTC
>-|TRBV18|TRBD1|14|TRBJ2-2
CASSVQGDTGELFF
TGTGCCAGCTCGGTACAGGGGGACACCGGGGAGCTGTTTTTT
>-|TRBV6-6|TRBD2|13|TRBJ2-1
CASSYSGLGEQFF
TGTGCCAGCAGTTACTCCGGACTAGGTGAGCAGTTCTTC
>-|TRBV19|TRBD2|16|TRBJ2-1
CASSLRLAVAYNEQFF
TGTGCCAGTAGTCTCAGACTAGCGGTGGCCTACAATGAGCAGTTCTTC
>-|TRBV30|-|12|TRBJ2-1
CAWSSESNEQFF
TGTGCCTGGAGCTCAGAAAGCAATGAGCAGTTCTTC
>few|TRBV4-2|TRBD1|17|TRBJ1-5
CASSQEPKGQGNQPQHF
TGTGCCAGCAGCCAAGAACCGAAAGGACAGGGAAATCAGCCCCAGCATTTT
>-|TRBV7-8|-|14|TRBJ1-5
CASSGGVNNQPQHF
TGTGCCAGCAGTGGCGGGGTGAACAATCAGCCCCAGCATTTT
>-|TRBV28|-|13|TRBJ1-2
CASSLATDYGYTF
TGTGCCAGCAGTTTGGCCACAGACTATGGCTACACCTTC
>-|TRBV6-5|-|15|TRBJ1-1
CASSRTPGQITEAFF
TGTGCCAGCAGTCGTACCCCGGGACAAATTACTGAAGCTTTCTTT
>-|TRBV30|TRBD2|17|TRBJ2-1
CAWSPSGGGIWGNEQFF
TGTGCCTGGAGTCCCTCGGGGGGAGGAATTTGGGGCAATGAGCAGTTCTTC
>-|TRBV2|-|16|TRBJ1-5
CASSEAGPPSNQPQHF
TGTGCCAGCAGTGAAGCTGGGCCACCTAGCAATCAGCCCCAGCATTTT
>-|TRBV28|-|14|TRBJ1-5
CASSRQVSNQPQHF
TGTGCCAGCAGCCGACAGGTTAGCAATCAGCCCCAGCATTTT
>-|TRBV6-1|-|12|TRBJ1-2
CANGGQARGYTF
TGTGCCAATGGAGGGCAGGCCCGTGGCTACACCTTC
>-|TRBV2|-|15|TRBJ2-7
CASSELGELSYEQYF
TGTGCCAGCAGTGAACTCGGGGAGTTAAGCTACGAGCAGTACTTC
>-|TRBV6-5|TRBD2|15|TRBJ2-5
CASSVFPSGKETQYF
TGTGCCAGCAGTGTCTTCCCCAGCGGGAAAGAGACCCAGTACTTC
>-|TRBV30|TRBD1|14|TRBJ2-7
CAWRGVGTAYEQYF
TGTGCCTGGAGGGGAGTTGGGACAGCCTACGAGCAGTACTTC
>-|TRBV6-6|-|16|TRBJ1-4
CASSYPWTELNEKLFF
TGTGCCAGCAGTTACCCCTGGACAGAGCTAAATGAAAAACTGTTTTTT
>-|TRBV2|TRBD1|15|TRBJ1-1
CASSELDRETTEAFF
TGTGCCAGCAGTGAACTGGACAGGGAGACCACTGAAGCTTTCTTT
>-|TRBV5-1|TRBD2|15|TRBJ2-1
CASSLLAGGYNEQFF
TGCGCCAGCAGCTTGCTAGCGGGGGGGTACAATGAGCAGTTCTTC
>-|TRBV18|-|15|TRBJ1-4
CASFISGTTNEKLFF
TGTGCCAGCTTTATATCAGGGACAACTAATGAAAAACTGTTTTTT
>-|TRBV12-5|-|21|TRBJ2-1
CASGLVKYDREPQHTYNEQFF
TGTGCTAGTGGTTTGGTGAAATACGACCGGGAACCTCAGCATACCTACAATGAGCAGTTCTTC
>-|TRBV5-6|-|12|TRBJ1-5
CASSSPNQPQHF
TGTGCCAGCAGCTCCCCTAATCAGCCCCAGCATTTT
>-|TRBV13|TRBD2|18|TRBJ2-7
CASSPGLAGGTFHYEQYF
TGTGCCAGCAGCCCGGGACTAGCGGGAGGAACCTTTCACTACGAGCAGTACTTC
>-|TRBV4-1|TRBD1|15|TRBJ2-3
CASSQGQGKVDTQYF
TGCGCCAGCAGCCAGGGACAGGGGAAGGTAGATACGCAGTATTTT
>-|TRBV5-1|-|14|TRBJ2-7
CASSLLEGAYEQYF
TGCGCCAGCAGCTTGCTCGAGGGGGCCTACGAGCAGTACTTC
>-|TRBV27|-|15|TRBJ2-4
CASSLSKGAGNIQYF
TGTGCCAGCAGTTTATCTAAGGGCGCGGGTAACATTCAGTACTTC